These 2 T cell receptor beta chains were sequenced from one sample in a study of blood T cell repertoires in COVID-19. Assay used: immunoSEQ multiplex PCR; TCRdb lists only in-frame clones, some missing. In the table there are 95,000 to 120,000 clones, around nine tenths of which are singletons. Material: peripheral blood. The receptors were gathered from a woman in her seventies who had recovered from COVID-19.

This clone was seen a handful of times. The chain combines TRBV19 with TRBJ1-4, with a weak D call TRBD1 (6 bases). V lost 7 bases and J 5 bases, leaving 14 bases between the germline ends. This CDR3 region has 14 residues. The V gene's germline CDR1 is LNHDA and CDR2 SQIVND (reference sequence). The CDR3 is CASTHRAVNEKLFF. The CDR3 bases are TGTGCCAGTACCCACAGGGCGGTGAATGAAAAACTGTTTTTT.

The V and J genes are TRBV28 and TRBJ2-7, with D possibly TRBD2 on 5 matching bases. Germline CDR1 is MDHEN and CDR2 is SYDVKM. V gave up 5 bases and J gave up 2 bases, with 16 bases separating them. The CDR3 is made up of 15 amino acids. The DNA of the CDR3 is TGTGCCAGCAGTCCCTCAGGCGGGCGCGCCTACGAGCAGTACTTC. This codes for CASSPSGGRAYEQYF.